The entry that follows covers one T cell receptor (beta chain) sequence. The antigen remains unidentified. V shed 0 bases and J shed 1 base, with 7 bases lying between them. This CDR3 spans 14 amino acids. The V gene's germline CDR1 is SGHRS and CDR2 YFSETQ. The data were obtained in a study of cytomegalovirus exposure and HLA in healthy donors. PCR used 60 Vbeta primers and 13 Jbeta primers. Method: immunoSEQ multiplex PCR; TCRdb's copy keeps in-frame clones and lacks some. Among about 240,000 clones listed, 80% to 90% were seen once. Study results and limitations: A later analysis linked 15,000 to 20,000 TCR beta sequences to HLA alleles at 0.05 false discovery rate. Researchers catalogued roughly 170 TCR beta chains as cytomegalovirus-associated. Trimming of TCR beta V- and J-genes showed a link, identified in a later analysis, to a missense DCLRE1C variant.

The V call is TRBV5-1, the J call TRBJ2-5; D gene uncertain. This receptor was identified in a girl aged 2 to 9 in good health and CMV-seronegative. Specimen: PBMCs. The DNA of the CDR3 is TGCGCCAGCAGCTTGGCACCCAGCCAAGAGACCCAGTACTTC. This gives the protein CASSLAPSQETQYF.